This TCR beta chain emerged from a study of T cell clonotyping in hematopoietic cell transplantation. Study overall: Pretransplant recipient samples were taken after cytoreduction.

Time point of the sample: recipient sample about 28 days before transplant, after cytoreduction. The table came from immunoSEQ multiplex PCR; TCRdb's copy has only in-frame clones and leaves some out. The repertoire has roughly 30,000 clones, more than 65% of them found once; the top ten carry about 1.7%. CDR1 SGHKS and CDR2 YYEKEE come from the germline V gene (reference sequence). V was clipped by 4 bases and J by 1 base, with 8 bases between them. This CDR3 region has 13 residues. The chain couples TRBV5-5 to TRBJ1-1; no reliable D call. The receptor was isolated from a man aged 40-49 years with acute myeloid leukemia. Some clones in this sample may be carry-over from other donors' samples. The source was peripheral blood mononuclear cells, collected before stem cell transplant. The CDR3 here is CASSLPGNTEAFF. The CDR3 DNA is TGTGCCAGCAGCCTTCCCGGGAACACTGAAGCTTTCTTT.